This passage covers 16 T cell receptor beta chains from one sample sequenced in a study of T cells in Graves' hyperthyroidism and ophthalmopathy. RNA transcripts yielded amplified TCR beta CDR3 regions. HTBI primers were the set used in a first-round RT-PCR of the TCR CDR3. TCRdb fed the multiplex PCR reads into MiXCR, producing one record per CDR3 protein. The data hold 730,000 or so distinct CDR3 sequences, with 18% observed a single time. The sample consisted of blood. These receptors all stem from a woman aged 45-65 years with Graves' hyperthyroidism that later progressed to Graves' ophthalmopathy.

This clonotype appeared a few times. The rearrangement uses TRBV6-1 and TRBJ2-7; 7 bases match TRBD2. The trim removed 8 bases at V and 1 base at J, leaving 5 bases unmatched. The CDR3 extends over 13 amino acids. Germline CDR1 is MNHNS and CDR2 is SASEGT. CDR3 nucleotides: TGTGCCAGCCTGGGAGGGTTGTCCTACGAGCAGTACTTC. This encodes CASLGGLSYEQYF.

The CDR3 nucleotides read TGCGCCAGCAGCAGGGGACAGGGGGGTAATGAAGCTTTCTTT. Amino acid sequence: CASSRGQGGNEAFF. The chain uses TRBV5-1 and TRBJ1-1, with 11 bases lining up with TRBD1. Germline trimming cut 4 bases from V and 7 bases from J; bases unmatched to any gene: 6. CDR1 SGHRS and CDR2 YFSETQ come from the germline V gene. The CDR3 sequence is 14 residues long.

In its sample, this clonotype was seen a few times. This chain joins TRBV19 and TRBJ1-2; 8 nucleotides match TRBD1. V was clipped by 4 bases and J by 6 bases; unmatched bases: 10. The CDR3 has 15 amino acids. Germline CDR1 LNHDA, CDR2 SQIVND (reference sequence). The CDR3 bases are TGTGCCAGTAGTACGCGGGACAGGCCGCCTGATGGCTACACCTTC. Translating it yields CASSTRDRPPDGYTF.

The J gene is TRBJ2-1, the V gene TRBV6-1, with D possibly TRBD1 on 6 matching bases. Trimming cost V 4 bases and J 4 bases, with 8 bases left between them. From germline, CDR1 is MNHNS and CDR2 SASEGT. The CDR3 runs 13 residues. The CDR3 sequence is CASSAQGYNEQFF. The CDR3 region has the DNA TGTGCCAGCAGTGCGCAGGGGTACAATGAGCAGTTCTTC.

The chain couples TRBV18 to TRBJ1-4, with D tentatively TRBD1 (5 bases). Germline loops: CDR1 KGHSH, CDR2 LQKENI. V gave up 3 bases and J gave up 13 bases, with 15 bases separating them. This CDR3 is built from 13 residues. The CDR3, as DNA: TGTGCCAGCTCACCCGAGCCGGGACCCCTACTGTTTTTT. Encoded protein: CASSPEPGPLLFF.

This clonotype was seen ten or more times. DNA of the CDR3: TGTGCCAGCAGTGTGACAGGGTCTGAAGCTTTCTTT. It specifies CASSVTGSEAFF. The rearrangement links TRBV27 to TRBJ1-1; TRBD1 matches at 7 bases. The CDR3 runs to 12 residues. Germline loops: CDR1 MNHEY, CDR2 SMNVEV (reference sequence). Unmatched junction bases numbered 3, after V lost 5 bases and J lost 6 bases.

This clonotype has only a few counts. The chain joins TRBV5-8 to TRBJ1-5; 7 bases agree with TRBD1. Germline V lookup: CDR1 SGHTS, CDR2 YDEGEE. CDR3 length: 14 amino acids. V gave up 7 bases and J gave up 6 bases; unmatched junction bases: 10. The CDR3 sequence: CASGRQGWGQPQHF. The CDR3 coding sequence is TGTGCCAGCGGAAGACAGGGATGGGGTCAGCCCCAGCATTTT.

This clonotype showed up just a few times. The chain is built from TRBV4-1 and TRBJ1-1; D gene ambiguous. V was trimmed by 4 bases and J by 6 bases, leaving 18 bases between them. The CDR3 extends over 15 amino acids. CDR1 is MGHRA and CDR2 is YSYEKL in the germline V gene. CDR3 protein: CASSLRSRGGPEAFF. DNA of the CDR3: TGCGCCAGCAGCCTTCGCTCACGGGGAGGTCCTGAAGCTTTCTTT.

V and J are TRBV5-1 and TRBJ2-2; TRBD1 is a possible D gene (6 bases). V was cut by 4 bases and J by 0 bases, with 13 bases left in between. Germline V gives CDR1 SGHRS, CDR2 YFSETQ. This CDR3 is built from 16 residues. In DNA form, the CDR3 reads TGCGCCAGCAGCGGGGGACACGATGCGAACACCGGGGAGCTGTTTTTT. Translated: CASSGGHDANTGELFF. The full variable domain, rest sourced from reference TRBV5-1 and TRBJ2-2, is KAGVTQTPRYLIKTRGQQVTLSCSPISGHRSVSWYQQTPGQGLQFLFEYFSETQRNKGNFPGRFSGRQFSNSRSEMNVSTLELGDSALYLCASSGGHDANTGELFFGEGSRLTVL.

This clonotype was recorded many times. This sequence joins TRBV11-2 and TRBJ2-7, with 8 nucleotides matching TRBD1. This CDR3 contains 17 residues. Germline V gives CDR1 SGHAT, CDR2 FQNNGV. Trimming removed 1 base from V and 0 bases from J; junction bases left unmatched: 8. The CDR3 sequence: CASSLGPDRERSYEQYF. As DNA, the CDR3 is TGTGCCAGCAGCTTAGGACCGGACAGGGAGCGCTCCTACGAGCAGTACTTC.

This clonotype occurred many times. V gene TRBV12-5 combines with J gene TRBJ1-2, with TRBD1 matching 9 bases. With 5 bases clipped from V and 1 base from J, the junction kept 17 bases outside the gene matches. CDR3 size: 19 residues. Germline loops: CDR1 LGHNT, CDR2 FRNRAP. CDR3 loop: CASGQRSGTGSHYNYGYTF. The DNA of the CDR3 is TGTGCTAGTGGTCAACGATCCGGGACAGGGTCCCACTATAACTATGGCTACACCTTC.

The chain recombines TRBV5-6 with TRBJ1-3, with D unclear. The V gene's germline CDR1 is SGHDT and CDR2 YYEEEE. V lost 1 base to trimming and J lost 8 bases, with 10 bases between them. There are 13 residues in the CDR3. Written as DNA, the CDR3 is TGTGCCAGCAGCTTGTTCCCCGGTGACACCATATATTTT. Amino acids: CASSLFPGDTIYF.

The chain links TRBV29-1 to TRBJ1-2; 9 bases match TRBD1. The CDR3 is 14 residues long. With 8 bases clipped from V and 6 bases from J, the junction kept 13 bases outside the gene matches. In germline, CDR1 is SQVTM, CDR2 ANQGSEA. CDR3 amino acids: CSIGPGTGINGYTF. The CDR3 region has the DNA TGCAGCATCGGTCCCGGGACAGGGATCAATGGCTACACCTTC.

The chain combines TRBV19 with TRBJ1-1, with D unclear. CDR3 length: 11 amino acids. Germline V CDR1 and CDR2: LNHDA, SQIVND (reference sequence). Trimming cost V 4 bases and J 8 bases, with 8 bases left between them. The CDR3 is CASSRRIEAFF. The CDR3, as DNA: TGTGCCAGTAGTAGGAGGATAGAAGCTTTCTTT.

The chain has TRBV7-9 and TRBJ1-2; a weak D match, TRBD1 (6 bases). Looked up from germline, CDR1 is SEHNR and CDR2 is FQNEAQ (reference sequence). The CDR3 runs to 15 residues. Trimming pared 5 bases from V and 1 base from J, leaving 14 bases between. CDR3 protein: CASSAGDTLNYGYTF. CDR3 in DNA: TGTGCCAGCAGCGCCGGGGACACCCTTAACTATGGCTACACCTTC.

This clonotype was found many times. The rearrangement links TRBV7-8 to TRBJ1-2; 8 bases are a match to TRBD1. Germline CDR1 is SGHVS and CDR2 is FQNEAQ. The CDR3 spans 15 residues. Trimming removed 1 base from V and 2 bases from J; junction bases left unmatched: 3. The CDR3 DNA reads as TGTGCCAGCAGCTTAGTACAGGGGGAGAACTATGGCTACACCTTC. As protein: CASSLVQGENYGYTF.